The rows below give T cell receptor beta chains drawn from one sample of a study of blood T cell repertoires in COVID-19. The protocol was immunoSEQ multiplex PCR, while the TCRdb copy is restricted to in-frame clones and leaves out a portion. The table has about 110,000 clones, about two thirds seen once; the top ten hold 1.5% to 2%. The sample consisted of peripheral blood. The receptors come from a woman between 40 and 50 years old with acute or convalescent COVID-19. Both conserved end residues are part of each CDR3. D genes are given only for firm matches. The listing skips clone size in some rows; elsewhere it reads once, few, many or a size class.

D: -
size: -
V: TRBV24-1
J: TRBJ1-5
CDR3: CATSPAPKDVWGVGNQPQHF
DNA: TGTGCCACCAGCCCCGCCCCAAAAGATGTTTGGGGAGTGGGCAATCAGCCCCAGCATTTT

D: -
size: few
V: TRBV5-5
J: TRBJ1-3
CDR3: CASNVGSSGNTIYF
DNA: TGTGCCAGCAACGTGGGGAGCTCTGGAAACACCATATATTTT

D: -
size: -
V: TRBV5-3
J: TRBJ2-6
CDR3: CARSLSGAGANVLTF
DNA: TGTGCCAGAAGCTTGTCGGGAGCCGGGGCCAACGTCCTGACTTTC

D: TRBD2
size: -
V: TRBV11-3
J: TRBJ2-1
CDR3: CASSLGGGGNLNEQFF
DNA: TGTGCCAGCAGCTTAGGTGGCGGGGGGAATTTGAATGAGCAGTTCTTC

D: TRBD1
size: -
V: TRBV7-3
J: TRBJ1-6
CDR3: CASSFGTANSPLHF
DNA: TGTGCCAGCAGCTTTGGGACAGCCAATTCACCCCTCCACTTT

D: TRBD1
size: few
V: TRBV4-3
J: TRBJ1-2
CDR3: CASSQDWTGTYGYTF
DNA: TGCGCCAGCAGCCAAGATTGGACAGGGACCTATGGCTACACCTTC

D: TRBD1
size: -
V: TRBV11-2
J: TRBJ2-7
CDR3: CASRPPGTGSYEQYF
DNA: TGTGCCAGCAGACCCCCCGGGACAGGGTCCTACGAGCAGTACTTC

D: TRBD1
size: -
V: TRBV28
J: TRBJ2-2
CDR3: CASRGTDQVELFF
DNA: TGTGCCAGCAGGGGGACAGACCAAGTGGAGCTGTTTTTT

D: -
size: -
V: TRBV11-1
J: TRBJ2-5
CDR3: CASSLGDSRGETQYF
DNA: TGTGCCAGCAGCTTAGGCGATAGCCGGGGAGAGACCCAGTACTTC

D: TRBD2
size: -
V: TRBV19
J: TRBJ2-1
CDR3: CASTSGKYNEQFF
DNA: TGTGCCAGTACTAGCGGGAAATACAATGAGCAGTTCTTC

D: TRBD1
size: -
V: TRBV7-2
J: TRBJ1-2
CDR3: CASSLQGGNYGYTF
DNA: TGTGCCAGCAGCTTACAGGGGGGTAACTATGGCTACACCTTC

D: -
size: -
V: TRBV7-6
J: TRBJ2-6
CDR3: CASSRTADSLSGANVLTF
DNA: TGTGCCAGCAGCCGGACGGCGGACAGCCTCTCTGGGGCCAACGTCCTGACTTTC

D: -
size: few
V: TRBV27
J: TRBJ1-1
CDR3: CASTTGSGNTEAFF
DNA: TGTGCCAGCACTACAGGGTCGGGGAACACTGAAGCTTTCTTT

D: TRBD2
size: -
V: TRBV6-5
J: TRBJ2-3
CDR3: CASSPPGGLTDTQYF
DNA: TGTGCCAGCAGCCCACCGGGGGGTCTTACAGATACGCAGTATTTT

D: TRBD1
size: few
V: TRBV5-5
J: TRBJ1-3
CDR3: CASSPDRNSGNTIYF
DNA: TGTGCCAGCAGCCCGGACAGGAACTCTGGAAACACCATATATTTT

D: -
size: -
V: TRBV11-1
J: TRBJ2-7
CDR3: CASSLPGQTYEQYF
DNA: TGTGCCAGCAGCTTACCAGGACAAACCTACGAGCAGTACTTC

D: TRBD1
size: -
V: TRBV28
J: TRBJ1-5
CDR3: CASSFLTPRQGAHQPQHF
DNA: TGTGCCAGCAGTTTTTTGACCCCTCGACAGGGGGCCCATCAGCCCCAGCATTTT

D: -
size: -
V: TRBV6-5
J: TRBJ2-3
CDR3: CASSFTPTSTDTQYF
DNA: TGTGCCAGCAGTTTTACCCCTACTAGCACAGATACGCAGTATTTT

D: TRBD1
size: -
V: TRBV2
J: TRBJ1-2
CDR3: CASSFTGAGYTF
DNA: TGTGCCAGCAGTTTTACAGGGGCTGGCTACACCTTC

D: -
size: few
V: TRBV7-2
J: TRBJ1-2
CDR3: CASSLYRANYGYTF
DNA: TGTGCCAGCAGCTTATACAGGGCGAACTATGGCTACACCTTC

D: -
size: few
V: TRBV7-9
J: TRBJ2-3
CDR3: CASSLEAWTGTDTQYF
DNA: TGTGCCAGCAGCTTAGAGGCCTGGACAGGCACAGATACGCAGTATTTT

D: -
size: -
V: TRBV5-1
J: TRBJ2-3
CDR3: CASSKGQGGFPDTQYF
DNA: TGCGCCAGCAGCAAAGGACAGGGAGGGTTCCCAGATACGCAGTATTTT

D: -
size: -
V: TRBV18
J: TRBJ1-2
CDR3: CASSLQMTGSYYGYTF
DNA: TGTGCCAGCTCACTCCAAATGACAGGCTCCTACTATGGCTACACCTTC

D: -
size: -
V: TRBV3-1/TRBV3-2
J: TRBJ1-1
CDR3: CASSPAAPPEAFF
DNA: TGTGCCAGCAGCCCCGCGGCTCCCCCTGAAGCTTTCTTT

D: TRBD1
size: few
V: TRBV6-6
J: TRBJ2-5
CDR3: CASSWTGETQYF
DNA: TGTGCCAGCAGTTGGACAGGGGAGACCCAGTACTTC

D: -
size: few
V: TRBV1
J: TRBJ2-5
CDR3: CTSQPKIQAFQETQYF
DNA: TGCACCAGCCAGCCCAAAATCCAGGCTTTTCAAGAGACCCAGTACTTC

D: -
size: -
V: TRBV5-1
J: TRBJ2-7
CDR3: CASSLVVDYEQYF
DNA: TGCGCCAGCAGCTTGGTTGTAGACTACGAGCAGTACTTC

D: -
size: -
V: TRBV5-8
J: TRBJ1-5
CDR3: CASSFRTGNQPQHF
DNA: TGTGCCAGCAGCTTCCGCACAGGGAATCAGCCCCAGCATTTT

D: TRBD1
size: few
V: TRBV9
J: TRBJ2-7
CDR3: CASSASGRQGVYEQYF
DNA: TGTGCCAGCAGCGCGAGCGGTCGACAGGGGGTTTACGAGCAGTACTTC

D: -
size: -
V: TRBV12-3/TRBV12-4
J: TRBJ2-3
CDR3: CASRLVDTQYF
DNA: TGTGCCAGCCGACTAGTGGATACGCAGTATTTT

D: -
size: few
V: TRBV5-5
J: TRBJ2-1
CDR3: CASSWTQAGHWEQFF
DNA: TGTGCCAGCTCCTGGACACAGGCCGGTCATTGGGAGCAGTTCTTC

D: -
size: many
V: TRBV6-4
J: TRBJ1-1
CDR3: CASSDSDRATEAFF
DNA: TGTGCCAGCAGTGATTCGGACAGAGCCACTGAAGCTTTCTTT

D: TRBD1
size: once
V: TRBV27
J: TRBJ1-4
CDR3: CASSFIGTGDEKLFF
DNA: TGTGCCAGCAGTTTCATAGGGACAGGGGATGAAAAACTGTTTTTT

D: -
size: -
V: TRBV6-1
J: TRBJ2-6
CDR3: CASSATSSSGANVLTF
DNA: TGTGCCAGCAGTGCTACTTCAAGCTCTGGGGCCAACGTCCTGACTTTC

D: -
size: -
V: TRBV28
J: TRBJ1-2
CDR3: CASSSYGTPGLGYGYTF
DNA: TGTGCCAGCAGTTCCTACGGGACACCAGGCCTAGGCTATGGCTACACCTTC

D: TRBD2
size: -
V: TRBV6-2/TRBV6-3
J: TRBJ2-3
CDR3: CASSYPRPGGRTDTQYF
DNA: TGTGCCAGCAGTTACCCCCGCCCGGGGGGACGAACAGATACGCAGTATTTT

D: -
size: -
V: TRBV3-1/TRBV3-2
J: TRBJ1-1
CDR3: CASSQDVFRDEAFF
DNA: TGTGCCAGCAGCCAAGACGTTTTTCGGGATGAAGCTTTCTTT

D: TRBD2
size: -
V: TRBV3-1/TRBV3-2
J: TRBJ2-1
CDR3: CASSPPGLLSDEQFF
DNA: TGTGCCAGCAGCCCCCCGGGACTATTGTCGGATGAGCAGTTCTTC

D: -
size: -
V: TRBV7-9
J: TRBJ1-1
CDR3: CASSFTQGSPEAFF
DNA: TGTGCCAGCAGCTTTACGCAGGGTTCCCCTGAAGCTTTCTTT

D: -
size: once
V: TRBV5-4
J: TRBJ2-3
CDR3: CASSLSGVPSDTQYF
DNA: TGTGCCAGCAGCTTATCAGGGGTCCCCTCAGATACGCAGTATTTT

D: TRBD1
size: -
V: TRBV18
J: TRBJ1-1
CDR3: CASSPGQGGLNTEAFF
DNA: TGTGCCAGCTCACCAGGACAGGGAGGGTTGAACACTGAAGCTTTCTTT

D: -
size: -
V: TRBV19
J: TRBJ1-2
CDR3: CAIPDRLYGYTF
DNA: TGTGCCATTCCCGACAGGCTCTATGGCTACACCTTC

D: -
size: -
V: TRBV29-1
J: TRBJ2-7
CDR3: CSFSGGLGGEQYF
DNA: TGCAGCTTCTCCGGGGGACTTGGGGGCGAGCAGTACTTC

D: -
size: -
V: TRBV5-5
J: TRBJ2-5
CDR3: CASSLDPYDQETQYF
DNA: TGTGCCAGCAGCTTGGACCCCTATGACCAAGAGACCCAGTACTTC

D: -
size: once
V: TRBV7-2
J: TRBJ2-3
CDR3: CASSLFGGGVRDTQYF
DNA: TGTGCCAGCAGCCTCTTTGGAGGGGGCGTCAGGGATACGCAGTATTTT

D: TRBD1
size: -
V: TRBV13
J: TRBJ1-3
CDR3: CASSLGQGLSGNTIYF
DNA: TGTGCCAGCAGCCTCGGACAGGGTTTATCTGGAAACACCATATATTTT

D: TRBD2
size: -
V: TRBV5-1
J: TRBJ2-5
CDR3: CASGPGLAGSQETQYF
DNA: TGCGCCAGCGGACCCGGTCTAGCGGGGAGCCAAGAGACCCAGTACTTC

D: TRBD1
size: -
V: TRBV30
J: TRBJ1-5
CDR3: CAWSAGQGAYQPQHF
DNA: TGTGCCTGGAGTGCTGGACAGGGGGCTTATCAGCCCCAGCATTTT

D: TRBD2
size: -
V: TRBV7-6
J: TRBJ2-2
CDR3: CASSLLAGDNGELFF
DNA: TGTGCCAGCAGCTTACTGGCGGGGGATAACGGGGAGCTGTTTTTT

D: TRBD2
size: -
V: TRBV11-2
J: TRBJ2-1
CDR3: CASSLQLAGTNEQFF
DNA: TGTGCCAGCAGCTTACAACTAGCGGGGACCAATGAGCAGTTCTTC

D: -
size: few
V: TRBV6-2/TRBV6-3
J: TRBJ1-5
CDR3: CASSWGVSNQPQHF
DNA: TGTGCCAGCAGTTGGGGGGTTAGCAATCAGCCCCAGCATTTT

D: -
size: -
V: TRBV7-8
J: TRBJ2-7
CDR3: CASSYTRGLKNEQYF
DNA: TGTGCCAGCAGCTACACTAGAGGGTTGAAGAACGAGCAGTACTTC

D: -
size: -
V: TRBV6-5
J: TRBJ1-1
CDR3: CASSTVEGRTEAFF
DNA: TGTGCCAGCAGTACCGTCGAGGGCCGCACTGAAGCTTTCTTT

D: -
size: -
V: TRBV5-1
J: TRBJ2-5
CDR3: CASSPLGSEETQYF
DNA: TGCGCCAGCAGCCCCCTAGGAAGTGAAGAGACCCAGTACTTC

D: TRBD1
size: -
V: TRBV28
J: TRBJ2-4
CDR3: CASNSGTGTKNIQYF
DNA: TGTGCCAGCAATTCCGGGACAGGGACCAAAAACATTCAGTACTTC

D: TRBD1
size: -
V: TRBV28
J: TRBJ1-5
CDR3: CASGQGNQPQHF
DNA: TGTGCCAGCGGACAGGGAAATCAGCCCCAGCATTTT

D: TRBD1
size: -
V: TRBV12-3/TRBV12-4
J: TRBJ1-2
CDR3: CASSLQGAQGYTF
DNA: TGTGCCAGCAGTTTACAGGGGGCTCAGGGCTACACCTTC

D: -
size: -
V: TRBV29-1
J: TRBJ1-1
CDR3: CSAAEGWANTEAFF
DNA: TGCAGCGCTGCGGAGGGGTGGGCGAACACTGAAGCTTTCTTT

D: -
size: -
V: TRBV5-1
J: TRBJ2-7
CDR3: CASSLKGGEPGYF
DNA: TGCGCCAGCAGCTTAAAAGGAGGGGAACCAGGTTACTTC